This T cell receptor beta chain was captured by sequencing in a study of blood T cells in healthy people across ages. General study findings and limits: In older individuals, TCR beta diversity per million T cells was lower, falling roughly linearly with age.

A second PCR of 7 to 11 cycles used a sample-barcoded 5' primer and a J-beta primer mix. A single record per CDR3 protein comes from TCRdb applying MiXCR to the 5' RACE reads. The sample has fewer than 2 million distinct CDR3 sequences, about two fifths seen once. Comments on this clonotype: The antigen is unknown.

CDR3 length: 16 residues. V dropped 4 bases and J dropped 4 bases, with 17 bases sitting between them. CDR1 is LGHDT and CDR2 is YNNKEL in the germline V gene (reference sequence). V usage is TRBV3-1 and J usage is TRBJ2-1, with D tentatively TRBD1 or TRBD2 (7 bases each). The receptor was derived from a human donor in good health. Sequences were obtained from blood. The CDR3 coding sequence is TGTGCCAGCAGCCGGAGGGGGCGGGGGCCGTACAATGAGCAGTTCTTC. It is translated as CASSRRGRGPYNEQFF.